This T cell receptor (beta chain) is drawn from a study of blood T cell repertoires in COVID-19. The CDR3 extends over 13 amino acids. Trimming removed 3 bases at V and 2 bases at J, with 8 bases between. Germline V lookup: CDR1 SQVTM, CDR2 ANQGSEA. Libraries were prepared by immunoSEQ multiplex PCR; TCRdb keeps only in-frame clonotypes and omits some of them. The sample lists 290,000 or so clones, 87% occurring once. This chain connects TRBV29-1 to TRBJ2-1; D is perhaps TRBD1 (6 bases). The sequencing sample was made of peripheral blood. The TCR comes from a man aged 18 to 35 with active or convalescent COVID-19. CDR3 nucleotides: TGCAGCGTTGATGGGACAACCTACAATGAGCAGTTCTTC. This translates into CSVDGTTYNEQFF.